This is a list of T cell receptor beta chains from one sample in a study of beta chain features in type 1 diabetes. Repertoires were generated with immunoSEQ multiplex PCR, while TCRdb's copy carries only in-frame clones and drops some. The sample lists about 350,000 clones; 15% to 20% were seen once. The sample was naive CD4+ T cells from blood. The receptors derive from a woman younger than 35 in good health. Both conserved end residues are part of each CDR3. A D gene is named only where the DNA matches it firmly. Only some rows state a clone size, as once, few, many or a class for expanded clones.

V,D,size,J,CDR3,DNA
TRBV7-2,TRBD1,few,TRBJ2-7,CASIRTPGQGYEQYF,TGTGCCAGCATCCGAACACCGGGACAGGGCTACGAGCAGTACTTC
TRBV2,TRBD2,-,TRBJ2-1,CASSASGALMYEQFF,TGTGCCAGCAGTGCCAGCGGGGCACTCATGTATGAGCAGTTCTTC
TRBV30,-,-,TRBJ1-1,CAWTEGMNTEAFF,TGTGCCTGGACGGAGGGGATGAACACTGAAGCTTTCTTT
TRBV30,TRBD2,few,TRBJ2-3,CAWSVAGGVDTQYF,TGTGCCTGGAGTGTAGCGGGAGGCGTAGATACGCAGTATTTT
TRBV5-4,-,few,TRBJ2-2,CASSSGTFNTGELFF,TGTGCCAGCAGCTCCGGGACTTTCAACACCGGGGAGCTGTTTTTT
TRBV2,TRBD1,-,TRBJ2-7,CASNRRDRGYEQYF,TGTGCCAGCAACCGCCGGGACAGGGGCTACGAGCAGTACTTC
TRBV30,TRBD1,-,TRBJ1-2,CAWNLFRGNGGYTF,TGTGCCTGGAATTTATTCAGGGGGAACGGGGGCTACACCTTC
TRBV6-6,TRBD2,few,TRBJ2-1,CASSYGTSGENEQFF,TGTGCCAGCAGCTACGGGACTAGCGGGGAGAATGAGCAGTTCTTC
TRBV9,-,-,TRBJ2-2,CASTFRETGELFF,TGTGCCAGCACCTTCCGCGAGACCGGGGAGCTGTTTTTT
TRBV5-4,-,few,TRBJ1-2,CASSLGGTGYGYTF,TGTGCCAGCAGCTTGGGAGGCACAGGGTATGGCTACACCTTC
TRBV30,-,few,TRBJ2-4,CAWSGEGKNIQYF,TGTGCCTGGAGCGGTGAGGGCAAAAACATTCAGTACTTC
TRBV5-1,TRBD2,few,TRBJ2-1,CASSLGGDYDNEQFF,TGCGCCAGCAGCTTGGGAGGGGACTATGACAATGAGCAGTTCTTC
TRBV6-1,TRBD1,-,TRBJ1-2,CASSGDRGIGYTF,TGTGCCAGCAGTGGGGACAGGGGAATCGGCTACACCTTC
TRBV4-1,TRBD1,few,TRBJ2-7,CASSQVDSRDRSYEQYF,TGCGCCAGCAGCCAAGTGGATTCACGGGACAGGTCATACGAGCAGTACTTC
TRBV27,TRBD2,few,TRBJ2-3,CASSPLGRGAVDTQYF,TGTGCCAGCAGCCCCTTGGGGCGGGGGGCGGTAGATACGCAGTATTTT
TRBV25-1,-,-,TRBJ2-7,CASSGSGSYEQYF,TGTGCCAGCAGTGGTTCAGGTTCCTACGAGCAGTACTTC
TRBV4-1,-,few,TRBJ2-3,CASSQASPRGSDTQYF,TGCGCCAGCAGCCAGGCTAGCCCTCGGGGAAGCGATACGCAGTATTTT
TRBV2,-,few,TRBJ2-7,CASSEASFGQSYEQYF,TGTGCCAGCAGTGAAGCGTCTTTCGGACAGAGCTACGAGCAGTACTTC
TRBV7-2,TRBD2,few,TRBJ2-2,CASGPSGPGELFF,TGTGCCAGCGGACCTAGCGGCCCCGGGGAGCTGTTTTTT
TRBV14,-,-,TRBJ2-2,CASSQRGELFF,TGTGCCAGCAGCCAGAGAGGGGAGCTGTTTTTT
TRBV11-3,TRBD1,-,TRBJ2-2,CASRYDREGVGELFF,TGTGCCAGCAGATATGACAGGGAAGGAGTCGGGGAGCTGTTTTTT
TRBV5-1,TRBD1,-,TRBJ1-2,CASSATGGNGYTF,TGCGCCAGCAGCGCCACAGGGGGCAATGGCTACACCTTC
TRBV9,TRBD1,few,TRBJ2-5,CASSVDPTRGETQYF,TGTGCCAGCAGCGTAGACCCCACCAGGGGGGAGACCCAGTACTTC
TRBV14,-,few,TRBJ2-7,CASSGGGYEQYF,TGTGCCAGCTCAGGGGGAGGCTACGAGCAGTACTTC
TRBV2,TRBD2,-,TRBJ2-2,CAIKPLAGVNTGELFF,TGTGCCATAAAACCCCTAGCGGGAGTAAACACCGGGGAGCTGTTTTTT
TRBV9,-,-,TRBJ2-2,CASSVARLANTGELFF,TGTGCCAGCAGCGTAGCAAGACTAGCGAACACCGGGGAGCTGTTTTTT
TRBV5-1,-,-,TRBJ1-2,CASSPDINYGYTF,TGCGCCAGCAGCCCGGACATTAACTATGGCTACACCTTC
TRBV30,TRBD1,few,TRBJ1-1,CAVGQGVATEAFF,TGTGCCGTTGGACAGGGCGTAGCCACTGAAGCTTTCTTT
TRBV9,-,-,TRBJ1-1,CASSARQMNTEAFF,TGTGCCAGCAGCGCCAGACAGATGAACACTGAAGCTTTCTTT